The 29 T cell receptor beta chains below come from one sample, sequenced in a study of graft-versus-host responses after intestinal transplantation. Libraries were prepared by immunoSEQ multiplex PCR; TCRdb keeps only in-frame clonotypes and omits some of them. The table has tens of thousands of clones, roughly 95% seen once. Their antigens are not known. This material consisted of unstimulated CD8+ T cells sorted from spleen or lymph node cells, taken before transplant. Receptors were obtained from a human donor who was the organ donor for an intestinal transplant.

The rearrangement uses TRBV27 and TRBJ2-7; 8 nucleotides match TRBD2. CDR3 length: 16 amino acids. V was pared by 5 bases and J by 5 bases, with 14 bases of the junction left unmatched. Germline V lookup: CDR1 MNHEY, CDR2 SMNVEV (reference sequence). CDR3 sequence: CASSVIAGSKVNEQYF. DNA of the CDR3: TGTGCCAGCAGTGTTATAGCGGGGTCTAAGGTTAACGAGCAGTACTTC.

The chain employs TRBV27 and TRBJ2-7, with D possibly being TRBD1 (5 bases). Germline V gene lookup returns CDR1 MNHEY and CDR2 SMNVEV (reference sequence). The germline V and J ends were trimmed by 5 bases and 5 bases, with 10 bases remaining between them. The CDR3 sequence is 12 residues long. This chain's CDR3 is CASSPPGNEQYF. The CDR3 DNA follows: TGTGCCAGCAGTCCACCAGGGAACGAGCAGTACTTC.

This chain uses TRBV27 with TRBJ2-7, with a weak D call TRBD1 (5 bases). This CDR3 contains 16 residues. V was cut by 0 bases and J by 5 bases, with 17 bases left in between. CDR1 MNHEY and CDR2 SMNVEV come from the germline V gene (reference sequence). For the CDR3, the DNA is TGTGCCAGCAGTTTATCTGCAGGGATTATAGCTAACGAGCAGTACTTC. It yields the protein CASSLSAGIIANEQYF.

This chain joins TRBV4-3 and TRBJ1-2, with 7 bases aligning to TRBD1. The CDR3 consists of 16 residues. Per germline, CDR1 LGHNA and CDR2 YSLEER. V lost 3 bases, J lost 1 base, and 8 bases stayed unmatched. CDR3 sequence reads: CASSQETGVLNYGYTF. CDR3 nucleotides: TGCGCCAGCAGCCAGGAAACAGGGGTTCTTAACTATGGCTACACCTTC.

The CDR3 bases are TGTGCCAGCAGTTACGGACAGGGAACCTTTGAAGCTTTCTTT. It codes for CASSYGQGTFEAFF. The chain has TRBV6-9 and TRBJ1-1; 8 positions match TRBD1. The CDR3 consists of 14 residues. Trimming cost V 3 bases and J 7 bases; bases outside gene matches: 7. Germline V gene lookup returns CDR1 MNHGY and CDR2 SVAAGI.

The chain carries TRBV7-2 and TRBJ1-3; tentative D call: TRBD1 (5 bases). CDR3 size: 14 residues. V was clipped by 4 bases and J by 4 bases, with 11 bases between them. Per germline, CDR1 SGHTA and CDR2 FQGNSA. CDR3 sequence (DNA): TGTGCCAGCAGCTCAGCAGGGTACGGAAACACCATATATTTT. It is translated as CASSSAGYGNTIYF.

The genes are TRBV9 and TRBJ2-3, with 8 bases identical to TRBD2. J lost 2 bases, V lost 0 bases, and 8 bases had no gene match. Per germline, CDR1 SGDLS and CDR2 YYNGEE. This CDR3 region has 17 residues. The CDR3 DNA reads as TGTGCCAGCAGCGTAGACGGGGGGGAGCTAGTCACAGATACGCAGTATTTT. Translation: CASSVDGGELVTDTQYF. The full variable domain, rest sourced from reference TRBV9 and TRBJ2-3, is DSGVTQTPKHLITATGQRVTLRCSPRSGDLSVYWYQQSLDQGLQFLIQYYNGEERAKGNILERFSAQQFPDLHSELNLSSLELGDSALYFCASSVDGGELVTDTQYFGPGTRLTVL.

The V gene is TRBV28, the J gene TRBJ2-1, with 7 bases that match TRBD1. Germline V CDR1 and CDR2: MDHEN, SYDVKM. J was trimmed by 7 bases and V by 8 bases; bases with no gene match: 17. The CDR3 runs 16 residues. CDR3 nucleotide sequence: TGTGCCAGCTCATATCCGCCCGAACAGGGGATGAATGAGCAGTTCTTC. Its protein product is CASSYPPEQGMNEQFF.

The chain combines TRBV7-2 with TRBJ2-1; TRBD2 is a possible D gene (7 bases). The CDR3 has 15 residues. Trimming stripped 1 base from V and 8 bases from J, with 15 bases between. Germline lookup yields CDR1 SGHTA and CDR2 FQGNSA. CDR3: CASSLVGGASDEQFF. The CDR3 DNA sequence: TGTGCCAGCAGCTTAGTGGGGGGGGCCTCGGATGAGCAGTTCTTC.

CDR3 in DNA: TGTGCCAGCAGTTACAGAAACACTGAAGCTTTCTTT. Amino acids: CASSYRNTEAFF. V usage is TRBV28 and J usage is TRBJ1-1; the D is unclear. With 4 bases removed from V and 2 bases from J, the gap between germline ends came to 5 bases. The CDR3 consists of 12 residues. The germline gives CDR1 MDHEN, CDR2 SYDVKM.

The V gene is TRBV7-9, the J gene TRBJ1-2, with a tentative D call TRBD1 (5 bases). The CDR3 totals 12 residues. Trimming took 5 bases from V and 8 from J, leaving 12 bases between them. Germline V gene sequence: CDR1 SEHNR, CDR2 FQNEAQ (reference sequence). In DNA, the CDR3 is TGTGCCAGCAGCCAAGGGACGTGGGGCTACACCTTC. It codes for CASSQGTWGYTF.

The chain uses TRBV10-3 and TRBJ1-1; TRBD1 agrees at 10 bases. With V trimmed by 6 bases and J by 3 bases, 13 bases remained unmatched. The germline V gene encodes CDR1 ENHRY and CDR2 SYGVKD. The CDR3 covers 17 residues. Here the CDR3 DNA reads TGTGCCATCAGCAACTTGGGACAGGGGAGCAAGGACACTGAAGCTTTCTTT. Translated: CAISNLGQGSKDTEAFF.

This clone was found once. The chain couples TRBV7-9 to TRBJ1-1; D possibly corresponds to TRBD1 (5 bases). V shed 5 bases and J shed 7 bases, with 8 bases lying between them. Germline V gene sequence: CDR1 SEHNR, CDR2 FQNEAQ (reference sequence). CDR3 size: 11 residues. CDR3 nucleotides: TGTGCCAGCAGCCCCGGGGGTGAAGCTTTCTTT. Translated, it gives CASSPGGEAFF.

V gene TRBV7-9 combines with J gene TRBJ2-7, with 8 bases aligning to TRBD2. Germline loops: CDR1 SEHNR, CDR2 FQNEAQ (reference sequence). V lost 7 bases, J lost 0 bases, and 14 bases stayed unmatched. This CDR3 contains 17 residues. CDR3 residues: CASTPPTSGGSSYEQYF. CDR3 nucleotide sequence: TGTGCCAGCACCCCCCCCACTAGCGGTGGGAGCTCCTACGAGCAGTACTTC.

This clone has only one observation. The V call is TRBV15, the J call TRBJ2-2; possibly TRBD1 for D (5 bases). The V gene's germline CDR1 is LNHNV and CDR2 YYDKDF (reference sequence). V was shortened by 3 bases and J by 6 bases, with 11 bases between the two germline ends. CDR3 size: 14 residues. The CDR3: CATSRRRVPGELFF. As DNA, the CDR3 is TGTGCCACCAGCAGGCGCAGGGTTCCCGGGGAGCTGTTTTTT.

J is TRBJ1-2 and V is TRBV9, with 8 positions matching TRBD1. The CDR3 runs to 14 residues. The germline V gene has CDR1 SGDLS and CDR2 YYNGEE. With 2 bases clipped from V and 1 base from J, the junction kept 1 base outside the gene matches. CDR3 bases: TGTGCCAGCAGCGTCGGACAGGGTAACTATGGCTACACCTTC. It yields the protein CASSVGQGNYGYTF. Full variable domain (remainder filled in from reference TRBV9 and TRBJ1-2): DSGVTQTPKHLITATGQRVTLRCSPRSGDLSVYWYQQSLDQGLQFLIQYYNGEERAKGNILERFSAQQFPDLHSELNLSSLELGDSALYFCASSVGQGNYGYTFGSGTRLTVV.

This chain joins TRBV7-9 and TRBJ1-4; a weak D match, TRBD1 (5 bases). CDR1 and CDR2 (germline): SEHNR, FQNEAQ (reference sequence). V was pared by 4 bases and J by 6 bases, with 18 bases between. The CDR3 runs 16 residues. Written as DNA, the CDR3 is TGTGCCAGCAGCTCACTGCGTATGGACAACGATGAAAAACTGTTTTTT. Amino acid sequence: CASSSLRMDNDEKLFF.

V and J are TRBV11-2 and TRBJ2-1, with no clear D. CDR1 and CDR2 (germline): SGHAT, FQNNGV. CDR3 size: 14 residues. Trimming shortened V by 8 bases and J by 4 bases, and 15 bases separated the two germline ends. This chain's CDR3 is CASSSALFYNEQFF. For the CDR3, the DNA is TGTGCCAGCTCGTCGGCACTTTTTTACAATGAGCAGTTCTTC. Full variable domain (remainder filled in from reference TRBV11-2 and TRBJ2-1): EAGVAQSPRYKIIEKRQSVAFWCNPISGHATLYWYQQILGQGPKLLIQFQNNGVVDDSQLPKDRFSAERLKGVDSTLKIQPAKLEDSAVYLCASSSALFYNEQFFGPGTRLTVL.

The V call is TRBV6-5, the J call TRBJ1-1, with 7 nucleotides matching TRBD1. The CDR3 has 13 residues. Germline V gene data show CDR1 as MNHEY and CDR2 as SVGAGI. V gave up 4 bases and J gave up 5 bases; unmatched junction bases: 4. Here the CDR3 reads CASSLQGWTEAFF. The CDR3 nucleotides read TGTGCCAGCAGTTTACAGGGGTGGACTGAAGCTTTCTTT.

V usage is TRBV19 and J usage is TRBJ2-5; D unclear. Matching the DNA end better, TRBJ2-7 makes the J call doubtful. CDR3 size: 14 residues. Germline V lookup: CDR1 LNHDA, CDR2 SQIVND (reference sequence). CDR3 amino acids: CASSIAVSFLEQYF. The CDR3 DNA reads TGTGCCAGTAGTATCGCAGTATCATTCCTCGAGCAGTACTTC.

The rearrangement uses TRBV2 and TRBJ2-5, with TRBD1 matching over 10 bases. Germline CDR1 reads SNHLY; CDR2 reads FYNNEI. Trimming took 5 bases from V and 5 from J; bases not matched to a gene: 14. The CDR3 has 17 residues. For the CDR3, the DNA is TGTGCCAGCAGTTCCTGGGGACAGGGGTCTCTTCAGGAGACCCAGTACTTC. Translating gives CASSSWGQGSLQETQYF.

The gene calls are TRBV4-1 and TRBJ2-2; D is possibly TRBD2 (5 bases). Germline V gene data show CDR1 as MGHRA and CDR2 as YSYEKL. The CDR3 totals 13 residues. V lost 5 bases and J 7 bases, leaving 11 bases between the germline ends. CDR3 sequence reads: CASSEIASGELFF. The CDR3 region has the DNA TGCGCCAGCAGCGAAATAGCGAGCGGGGAGCTGTTTTTT.

The V gene is TRBV19, the J gene TRBJ1-1; D is uncertain. Germline CDR1 is LNHDA and CDR2 is SQIVND (reference sequence). Deletions cut 7 bases from V and 4 bases from J, with 16 bases between. CDR3 length: 14 amino acids. The CDR3: CASTLNSGFTEAFF. CDR3 nucleotides: TGTGCCAGTACCTTAAACTCCGGTTTCACTGAAGCTTTCTTT.

This chain's CDR3 is CASAGPPSYEQYF. The CDR3 nucleotides are TGTGCCAGCGCGGGGCCGCCCTCCTACGAGCAGTACTTC. This sequence joins TRBV7-9 and TRBJ2-7; tentative D call: TRBD2 (6 bases). V shed 8 bases and J shed 0 bases, with 11 bases lying between them. CDR3 length equals 13 residues. The germline CDR1 and CDR2 sequences are SEHNR and FQNEAQ (reference sequence).

This rearrangement joins TRBV9 to TRBJ1-5, with 7 bases matching TRBD1. V shed 3 bases and J 6 bases; nucleotides not matched to a gene: 6. Germline CDR1 is SGDLS and CDR2 is YYNGEE. The CDR3 loop spans 14 amino acids. The CDR3 loop is CASSGGQGVQPQHF. The CDR3 bases are TGTGCCAGCAGCGGGGGGCAGGGGGTTCAGCCCCAGCATTTT.

The chain recombines TRBV9 with TRBJ2-7; TRBD1 aligns across 10 bases. CDR1 is SGDLS, CDR2 YYNGEE, per germline. This CDR3 is built from 15 residues. With V trimmed by 4 bases and J by 2 bases, 6 bases remained unmatched. The CDR3 here is CASSTPGQGPYEQYF. The CDR3 coding sequence is TGTGCCAGCAGCACCCCGGGACAGGGGCCCTACGAGCAGTACTTC.

A note on this clone: Different DNA sequences within this sample yield the same CDR3. The chain couples TRBV27 to TRBJ2-3; 14 nucleotides align to TRBD2. Looked up from germline, CDR1 is MNHEY and CDR2 is SMNVEV (reference sequence). After removal of 6 bases from V and 3 bases from J, the junction contained 5 bases not matched to a gene. This CDR3 comprises 16 residues. The CDR3 is CASSLGLAGGTDTQYF. CDR3 DNA: TGTGCCAGCAGCCTAGGACTAGCGGGGGGAACAGATACGCAGTATTTT.

The chain is built from TRBV18 and TRBJ2-7; D gene ambiguous. V shed 3 bases and J shed 5 bases, with 11 bases lying between them. This CDR3 contains 13 residues. Germline values: CDR1 KGHSH, CDR2 LQKENI. In DNA, the CDR3 is TGTGCCAGCTCACCTAAGCCGGGCCACGAGCAGTACTTC. As protein: CASSPKPGHEQYF.

V gene TRBV20-1 combines with J gene TRBJ1-2; no reliable D call. The germline V and J ends were trimmed by 3 bases and 4 bases, with 6 bases remaining between them. From germline, CDR1 is DFQATT and CDR2 SNEGSKA (reference sequence). CDR3 length: 11 residues. CDR3 in amino acids: CSAREGYGYTF. CDR3 DNA sequence: TGCAGTGCTAGGGAGGGCTATGGCTACACCTTC.